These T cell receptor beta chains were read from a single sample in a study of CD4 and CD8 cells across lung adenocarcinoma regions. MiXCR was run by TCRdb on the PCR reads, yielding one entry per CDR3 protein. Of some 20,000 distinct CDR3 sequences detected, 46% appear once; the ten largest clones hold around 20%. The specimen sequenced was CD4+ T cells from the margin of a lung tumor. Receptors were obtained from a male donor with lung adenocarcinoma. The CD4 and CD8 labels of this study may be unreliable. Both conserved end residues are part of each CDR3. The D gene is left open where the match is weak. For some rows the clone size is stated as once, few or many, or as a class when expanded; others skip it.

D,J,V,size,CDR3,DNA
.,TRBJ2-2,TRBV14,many,CASSLSNRRVARDTGELFF,TGTGCCAGCAGCCTCTCCAACCGTCGGGTGGCTCGAGACACCGGGGAGCTGTTTTTT
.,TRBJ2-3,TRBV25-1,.,CACSESGLPHKDTQYF,TGTGCCTGCAGTGAATCGGGGCTGCCGCACAAAGATACGCAGTATTTC
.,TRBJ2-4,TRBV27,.,CASRGTGTTDTQYF,TGTGCCAGCAGGGGGACCGGGACGACAGATACGCAGTATTTC
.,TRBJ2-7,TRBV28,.,CASKEGSLSGEQYF,TGTGCCAGCAAGGAAGGGTCTCTATCTGGCGAGCAGTACTTC
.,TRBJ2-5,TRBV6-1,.,CASSELGGGGAKEIQYF,TGTGCCAGCAGTGAACTAGGCGGGGGCGGAGCCAAAGAGATCCAGTACTTC
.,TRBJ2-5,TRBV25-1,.,CASSVRDRHQETQYF,TGTGCCAGCAGTGTCCGGGACCGTCACCAAGAGACCCAGTACTTC
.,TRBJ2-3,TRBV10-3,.,CAAGYGGLGKETQYF,TGTGCCGCGGGGTACGGGGGCCTTGGCAAAGAGACGCAGTATTTT
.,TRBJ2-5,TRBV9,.,CASSVEPQETQYF,TGTGCCAGCAGCGTAGAACCCCAAGAGACCCAGTACTTC
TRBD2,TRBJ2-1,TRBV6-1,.,CASIPAGGPWNEQFF,TGTGCCAGCATCCCAGCGGGAGGGCCTTGGAATGAGCAGTTCTTC
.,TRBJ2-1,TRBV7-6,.,CASKSGTGMGNEQFF,TGTGCCAGCAAGTCTGGGACTGGGATGGGCAATGAGCAGTTCTTC
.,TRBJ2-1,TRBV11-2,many,CASSLARLGTRNNEQFF,TGTGCCAGCAGCTTAGCCAGGTTGGGGACACGAAACAATGAGCAGTTCTTC
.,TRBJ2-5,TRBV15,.,CATSRAGARETQYF,TGTGCCACCAGCAGAGCGGGAGCTCGGGAGACCCAGTACTTC
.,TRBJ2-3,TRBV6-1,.,CAGSGESGSDTQYF,TGTGCGGGCAGTGGGGAGAGTGGCTCGGATACCCAGTATTTT
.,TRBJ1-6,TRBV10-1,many,CASRATGENSPLHF,TGCGCCAGCAGAGCGACAGGAGAAAATTCACCCCTCCACTTT
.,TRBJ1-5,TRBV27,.,CASSFRGPDQPQHF,TGTGCCAGCAGTTTCCGGGGGCCGGATCAGCCCCAGCATTTT
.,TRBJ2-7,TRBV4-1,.,CASGGLGGRDRDTQYF,TGCGCCAGCGGGGGGCTCGGGGGCCGCGACCGAGATACGCAGTACTTC
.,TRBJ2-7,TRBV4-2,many,CASSQDFEYEQYF,TGTGCCAGCAGCCAAGACTTTGAGTACGAGCAGTACTTC
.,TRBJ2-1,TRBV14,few,CASSQFITYNEQFF,TGTGCCAGCAGCCAGTTCATCACCTACAATGAGCAGTTCTTC
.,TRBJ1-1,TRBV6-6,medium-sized,CASSVRGLLNTEAFF,TGTGCCAGCAGCGTCCGGGGGCTCTTGAACACTGAAGCTTTCTTT
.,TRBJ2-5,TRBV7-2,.,CASSLRDRETQYF,TGTGCCAGCAGCTTGAGGGACCGAGAGACCCAGTACTTC
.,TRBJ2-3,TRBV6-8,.,CASRVAGGCAKDTQYF,TGTGCCAGCCGTGTGGCGGGCGGGTGCGCCAAAGACACGCAGTATTTT
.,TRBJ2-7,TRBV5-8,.,CASAEGFKNEQYF,TGTGCCAGCGCGGAGGGATTTAAGAACGAGCAGTACTTC
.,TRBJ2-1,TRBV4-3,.,CASSQFAGNEQFF,TGCGCCAGCAGCCAATTTGCGGGCAATGAGCAGTTCTTC
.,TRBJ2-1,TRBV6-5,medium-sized,CASNSRVSPNEQFF,TGTGCCAGCAACTCCCGGGTCTCGCCCAATGAGCAGTTCTTC
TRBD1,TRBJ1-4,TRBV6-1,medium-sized,CASSERTGGAEKLFF,TGTGCCAGCAGTGAAAGGACAGGGGGCGCGGAAAAACTGTTTTTT
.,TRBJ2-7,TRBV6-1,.,CARGHGARGTDTQYF,TGTGCCAGGGGCCACGGGGCACGTGGCACAGATACGCAGTACTTC
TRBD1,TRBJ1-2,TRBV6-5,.,CASSYQTGALYGYTF,TGTGCCAGCAGTTACCAGACAGGGGCCCTCTATGGCTACACCTTC
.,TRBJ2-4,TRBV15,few,CATSGHIGGIQYF,TGTGCCACCAGCGGACATATAGGAGGCATTCAGTACTTC
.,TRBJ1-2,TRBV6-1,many,CASSAQGITRGYTF,TGTGCCAGCAGTGCCCAGGGAATTACGCGGGGCTACACCTTC
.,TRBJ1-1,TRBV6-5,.,CASSTGQREAFF,TGTGCCAGCAGTACTGGACAGCGAGAAGCTTTCTTT
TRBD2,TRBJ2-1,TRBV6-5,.,CASSYSSGRANEQFF,TGTGCCAGCAGTTACTCTAGCGGGAGGGCCAATGAGCAGTTCTTC
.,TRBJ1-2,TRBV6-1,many,CASSDWTREGYTF,TGTGCCAGCAGTGATTGGACAAGGGAAGGCTACACCTTC
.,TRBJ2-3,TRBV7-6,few,CASSLVLGQAAQHTQYF,TGTGCCAGCAGCTTAGTCTTAGGGCAGGCTGCACAGCATACGCAGTATTTT
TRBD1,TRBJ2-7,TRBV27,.,CASSPGRGGSDPETQYF,TGTGCCAGCAGTCCGGGCCGAGGGGGCTCTGACCCAGAGACGCAGTACTTC